This TCR beta chain came from a study of CD8+ T cells in alopecia areata. The CDR3 loop spans 15 amino acids. The ends were cut back, 4 bases at V and 4 bases at J, with 12 bases in the middle. Germline CDR1 is SGHRS and CDR2 is YFSETQ. A word on this clone: Its antigen is unidentified.

RNA was extracted and reverse transcribed into cDNA as the sequencing template. The repertoire was sequenced with immunoSEQ multiplex PCR; TCRdb's copy has only in-frame clones and lacks some. The data show fewer than 150,000 clones, less than 80% seen once. Study observations and caveats: Higher clonality than in normal scalp was seen in lesional scalp, especially alopecia totalis/universalis.

The origin of this receptor is a human donor in good health. The gene calls are TRBV5-1 and TRBJ2-6, with TRBD2 as a possible D gene (5 bases). Sample: CD4+ T cells sorted from blood. CDR3 protein: CASSAGPGGANVLTF. The DNA for the CDR3 is TGCGCCAGCAGCGCCGGGCCGGGAGGGGCCAACGTCCTGACTTTC. The full variable domain, in which reference TRBV5-1 and TRBJ2-6 provide the parts outside the CDR3, is KAGVTQTPRYLIKTRGQQVTLSCSPISGHRSVSWYQQTPGQGLQFLFEYFSETQRNKGNFPGRFSGRQFSNSRSEMNVSTLELGDSALYLCASSAGPGGANVLTFGAGSRLTVL.